These 22 T cell receptor beta chains came from one sample sequenced in a study of cytomegalovirus exposure and HLA in healthy donors. Vbeta (60) and Jbeta (13) primers were used in the PCR. Sequencing used immunoSEQ multiplex PCR; TCRdb keeps in-frame clones, though not all of them. This sample has roughly 200,000 clones, with 70% to 85% found just once. Sequencing used PBMCs. These receptors came from a woman between 25 and 40 years old in good health and CMV-seropositive.

The V call is TRBV6-1, the J call TRBJ1-1, with 8 nucleotides matching TRBD1. The J segment lost 6 bases and the V segment lost 7 bases, leaving 1 base of the junction unmatched. This CDR3 is built from 11 residues. Germline V lookup: CDR1 MNHNS, CDR2 SASEGT. The DNA of the CDR3 is TGTGCCAGCAAACAGGGGGCTGAAGCTTTCTTT. It encodes CASKQGAEAFF.

CDR3 DNA sequence: TGTGCCAGCAGCTTAGACTCGACAGGGTATGATGGCTACACCTTC. Protein: CASSLDSTGYDGYTF. The chain has TRBV11-2 and TRBJ1-2, with TRBD1 matching over 7 bases. This CDR3 is 15 amino acids long. CDR1 is SGHAT, CDR2 FQNNGV, per germline. J was trimmed by 6 bases and V by 0 bases; bases with no gene match: 7. Combining the CDR3 with reference TRBV11-2 and TRBJ1-2 gives the whole variable domain EAGVAQSPRYKIIEKRQSVAFWCNPISGHATLYWYQQILGQGPKLLIQFQNNGVVDDSQLPKDRFSAERLKGVDSTLKIQPAKLEDSAVYLCASSLDSTGYDGYTFGSGTRLTVV.

The chain combines TRBV7-8 with TRBJ1-4; D uncertain. Germline-derived CDR1 and CDR2 are SGHVS and FQNEAQ. V lost 2 bases, J lost 0 bases, and 10 bases lay in between. This CDR3 has 16 residues. The CDR3: CASSLFIDSTNEKLFF. For the CDR3, the DNA is TGTGCCAGCAGCTTATTCATCGACTCAACTAATGAAAAACTGTTTTTT.

This chain links TRBV18 with TRBJ2-7; perhaps TRBD1 as D (5 bases). This CDR3 region has 15 residues. Germline CDR1 and CDR2: KGHSH and LQKENI. V lost 2 bases to trimming and J lost 2 bases, with 13 bases between them. This chain's CDR3 is CASSPRAGSPYEQYF. Written as DNA, the CDR3 is TGTGCCAGCTCACCAAGGGCAGGGTCCCCCTACGAGCAGTACTTC. The full variable domain, in which reference TRBV18 and TRBJ2-7 provide the parts outside the CDR3, is NAGVMQNPRHLVRRRGQEARLRCSPMKGHSHVYWYRQLPEEGLKFMVYLQKENIIDESGMPKERFSAEFPKEGPSILRIQQVVRGDSAAYFCASSPRAGSPYEQYFGPGTRLTVT.

J is TRBJ1-3 and V is TRBV5-1; no clear D. CDR3 size: 14 residues. Germline V CDR1 and CDR2: SGHRS, YFSETQ. Trimming stripped 0 bases from V and 8 bases from J, with 12 bases between. The CDR3 bases are TGCGCCAGCAGCTTGGTTGCGGGTTCGGACACCATATATTTT. Its translation is CASSLVAGSDTIYF.

The chain combines TRBV29-1 with TRBJ1-4, with TRBD1 matching over 11 bases. Losses at the gene ends were 3 bases for V and 3 bases for J; bases not matched to a gene: 9. The CDR3 consists of 17 residues. CDR1 is SQVTM, CDR2 ANQGSEA, per germline. CDR3 DNA: TGCAGCGTTGATTGGGACAGGGGGACATGCGCTAATGAAAAACTGTTTTTT. Translating gives CSVDWDRGTCANEKLFF.

This clone was seen a few times. The chain combines TRBV6-5 with TRBJ1-1, with D possibly being TRBD1 (5 bases). Trimming stripped 7 bases from V and 1 base from J, with 13 bases between. From germline, CDR1 is MNHEY and CDR2 SVGAGI. The CDR3 has 14 residues. The CDR3 nucleotides are TGTGCCAGCACCACGACAGCCTCGAACACTGAAGCTTTCTTT. Protein: CASTTTASNTEAFF.

Only one count was recorded for this clone. The chain couples TRBV5-6 to TRBJ2-3, with TRBD2 as a possible D gene (6 bases). CDR1 and CDR2 from the germline V gene are SGHDT and YYEEEE. This CDR3 comprises 15 residues. The ends were cut back, 2 bases at V and 5 bases at J, with 15 bases in the middle. In DNA, the CDR3 is TGTGCCAGCAGCTTCACGTCCCTAGCGTTAGATACGCAGTATTTT. Protein product: CASSFTSLALDTQYF.

The chain joins TRBV29-1 to TRBJ1-1; possibly TRBD1 for D (6 bases). Germline V gene sequence: CDR1 SQVTM, CDR2 ANQGSEA. The V end lost 5 bases, the J end lost 7 bases, and 17 bases lay between the germline ends. The CDR3 has 13 amino acids. This chain's CDR3 is CSVSPEGGSEAFF. CDR3 sequence (DNA): TGCAGCGTTTCTCCCGAGGGGGGGAGTGAAGCTTTCTTT.

The CDR3 loop is CASSSGLNNSPLHF. CDR3 bases: TGTGCCAGCAGCTCCGGACTGAATAATTCACCCCTCCACTTT. The chain has TRBV5-4 and TRBJ1-6; D ambiguous. V gave up 3 bases and J gave up 5 bases, with 9 bases separating them. Germline V gene sequence: CDR1 SGHNT, CDR2 YYREEE (reference sequence). This CDR3 is built from 14 residues.

The chain has TRBV4-1 and TRBJ1-1; 8 nucleotides agree with TRBD1. The germline gives CDR1 MGHRA, CDR2 YSYEKL. The junction had 8 bases not matched to a gene; V was cut back by 2 bases and J by 3 bases. The CDR3 runs 16 residues. CDR3 residues: CASSQSLGTGDTEAFF. CDR3 coding DNA: TGCGCCAGCAGCCAATCACTCGGGACAGGAGACACTGAAGCTTTCTTT.

This clone showed up just a few times. This chain links TRBV27 with TRBJ1-2; unclear D gene. CDR1 is MNHEY and CDR2 is SMNVEV in the germline V gene (reference sequence). Trimming shortened V by 6 bases and J by 0 bases, and 11 bases separated the two germline ends. The CDR3 is made up of 14 amino acids. This CDR3 reads CASRLNGANYGYTF. In nucleotides, the CDR3 is TGTGCCAGCAGGTTGAACGGGGCTAACTATGGCTACACCTTC.

V usage is TRBV2 and J usage is TRBJ2-4, with D possibly TRBD1 on 6 matching bases. Germline V gene sequence: CDR1 SNHLY, CDR2 FYNNEI. CDR3 length: 16 amino acids. Deletions cut 2 bases from V and 1 base from J, with 12 bases between. CDR3 amino acids: CASSEWGRRAKNIQYF. The CDR3 nucleotides are TGTGCCAGCAGTGAATGGGGGCGCCGGGCCAAAAACATTCAGTACTTC.

V gene TRBV9 combines with J gene TRBJ2-5; 8 nucleotides line up with TRBD2. Looked up from germline, CDR1 is SGDLS and CDR2 is YYNGEE. The CDR3 covers 15 residues. With V trimmed by 4 bases and J by 3 bases, 8 bases remained unmatched. The CDR3 DNA follows: TGTGCCAGCAGCCCGTTGTCGGGAGGGGAAGAGACCCAGTACTTC. Amino acid sequence: CASSPLSGGEETQYF.

This chain uses TRBV5-6 with TRBJ2-7, with D possibly matching TRBD1 (6 bases). The CDR3 is 13 residues long. Per germline, CDR1 SGHDT and CDR2 YYEEEE. The V gene lost 7 bases and the J gene lost 3 bases, with 14 bases spanning the gap. The CDR3 nucleotides read TGTGCCAGCTTCTCGGGACAAATCTACGAGCAGTACTTC. Encoded protein: CASFSGQIYEQYF.

The chain has TRBV5-1 and TRBJ2-7, with 7 bases matching TRBD1. The J segment lost 3 bases and the V segment lost 5 bases, leaving 11 bases of the junction unmatched. Germline CDR1 SGHRS, CDR2 YFSETQ. The CDR3 is made up of 15 amino acids. This chain's CDR3 is CASRPHGQDGYEQYF. The DNA for the CDR3 is TGCGCCAGCAGACCTCACGGACAGGATGGCTACGAGCAGTACTTC.

In its sample, this clone was seen once. The V gene is TRBV19, the J gene TRBJ1-2, with 8 bases matching TRBD1. Trimming cost V 6 bases and J 8 bases; bases outside gene matches: 11. This CDR3 has 14 amino acids. CDR1 LNHDA and CDR2 SQIVND come from the germline V gene (reference sequence). Here the CDR3 reads CASSLWTGHDGYTF. The CDR3 DNA reads TGTGCCAGTAGCCTCTGGACAGGGCACGACGGCTACACCTTC. Combining the CDR3 with reference TRBV19 and TRBJ1-2 gives the whole variable domain DGGITQSPKYLFRKEGQNVTLSCEQNLNHDAMYWYRQDPGQGLRLIYYSQIVNDFQKGDIAEGYSVSREKKESFPLTVTSAQKNPTAFYLCASSLWTGHDGYTFGSGTRLTVV.

The V gene is TRBV5-4, the J gene TRBJ1-2; D unresolved. This CDR3 spans 14 amino acids. V lost 0 bases to trimming and J lost 4 bases, with 10 bases between them. Per the germline V gene, CDR1 is SGHNT and CDR2 is YYREEE (reference sequence). The CDR3 nucleotides read TGTGCCAGCAGCTTGGACAGCAGTATCTATGGCTACACCTTC. Its protein is CASSLDSSIYGYTF. The full variable domain, completed using reference TRBV5-4 and TRBJ1-2, is ETGVTQSPTHLIKTRGQQVTLRCSSQSGHNTVSWYQQALGQGPQFIFQYYREEENGRGNFPPRFSGLQFPNYSSELNVNALELDDSALYLCASSLDSSIYGYTFGSGTRLTVV.

The rearrangement links TRBV2 to TRBJ2-5; maybe TRBD1 (5 bases). CDR1 is SNHLY, CDR2 FYNNEI, per germline. V gave up 0 bases and J gave up 2 bases, with 10 bases separating them. The CDR3 length is 15 residues. Here the CDR3 reads CASSEALQGQETQYF. The CDR3 DNA is TGTGCCAGCAGTGAAGCGCTTCAGGGACAAGAGACCCAGTACTTC.

V is TRBV19 and J is TRBJ1-3; TRBD1 is a possible D gene (6 bases). V shed 3 bases and J shed 2 bases, with 11 bases lying between them. Germline V gene lookup returns CDR1 LNHDA and CDR2 SQIVND (reference sequence). The CDR3 extends over 15 amino acids. The CDR3 region is CASSIAGAAGNTIYF. Here the CDR3 DNA reads TGTGCCAGTAGTATTGCGGGGGCTGCTGGAAACACCATATATTTT.

The genes are TRBV4-3 and TRBJ2-3; D unresolved. The V gene lost 1 base and the J gene lost 5 bases, with 7 bases spanning the gap. Germline CDR1 reads LGHNA; CDR2 reads YSLEER. CDR3 length equals 13 residues. CDR3 protein: CASSQGGVDTQYF. The CDR3 nucleotides are TGCGCCAGCAGCCAAGGAGGTGTAGATACGCAGTATTTT.

The chain has TRBV7-9 and TRBJ2-7; D uncertain. CDR1 and CDR2 (germline): SEHNR, FQNEAQ (reference sequence). This CDR3 has 13 residues. Trimming removed 8 bases at V and 1 base at J, with 12 bases between. CDR3 sequence: CASSARISYEQYF. The CDR3 coding sequence is TGTGCCAGCTCGGCGCGGATTTCCTACGAGCAGTACTTC.